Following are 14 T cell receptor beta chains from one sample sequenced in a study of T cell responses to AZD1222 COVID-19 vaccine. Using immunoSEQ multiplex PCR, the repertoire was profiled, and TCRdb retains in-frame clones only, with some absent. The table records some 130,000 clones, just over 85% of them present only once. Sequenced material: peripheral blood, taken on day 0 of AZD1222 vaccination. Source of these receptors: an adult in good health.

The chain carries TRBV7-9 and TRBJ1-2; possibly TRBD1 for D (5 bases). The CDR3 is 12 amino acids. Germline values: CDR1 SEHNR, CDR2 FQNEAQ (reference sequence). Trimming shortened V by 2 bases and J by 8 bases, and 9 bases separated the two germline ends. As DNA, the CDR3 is TGTGCCAGCAGCTTAATCCAGGGCGGCTACACCTTC. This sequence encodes CASSLIQGGYTF.

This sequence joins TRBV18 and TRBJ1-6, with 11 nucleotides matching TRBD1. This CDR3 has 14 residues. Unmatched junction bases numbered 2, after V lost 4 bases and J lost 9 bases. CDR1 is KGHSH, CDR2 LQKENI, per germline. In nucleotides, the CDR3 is TGTGCCAGCTCACAGGGACAGGGGGTTTCACCCCTCCACTTT. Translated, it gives CASSQGQGVSPLHF.

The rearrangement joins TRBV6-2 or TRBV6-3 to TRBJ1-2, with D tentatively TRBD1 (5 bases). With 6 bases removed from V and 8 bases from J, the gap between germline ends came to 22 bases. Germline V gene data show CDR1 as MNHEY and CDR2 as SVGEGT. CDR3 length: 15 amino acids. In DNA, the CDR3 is TGTGCCAGCAGCCGATCGGGGGGGAGCAGCGGCGGCTACACCTTC. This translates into CASSRSGGSSGGYTF.

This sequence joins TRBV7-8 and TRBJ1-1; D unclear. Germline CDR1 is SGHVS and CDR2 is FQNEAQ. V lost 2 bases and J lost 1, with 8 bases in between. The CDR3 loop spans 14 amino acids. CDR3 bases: TGTGCCAGCAGCTTATACGGATCGAACACTGAAGCTTTCTTT. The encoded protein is CASSLYGSNTEAFF.

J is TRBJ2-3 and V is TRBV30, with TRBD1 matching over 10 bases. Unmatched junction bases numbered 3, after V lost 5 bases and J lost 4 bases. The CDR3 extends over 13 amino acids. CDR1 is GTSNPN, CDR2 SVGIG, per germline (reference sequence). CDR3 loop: CAWETGGSDTQYF. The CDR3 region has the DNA TGTGCCTGGGAGACAGGGGGCTCAGATACGCAGTATTTT.

DNA of the CDR3: TGTGCCAGCAGTTGGGTCCCCCGGTACTACGAGCAGTACTTC. The encoded protein is CASSWVPRYYEQYF. V is TRBV28 and J is TRBJ2-7, with D unresolved. V was shortened by 4 bases and J by 3 bases, with 13 bases between the two germline ends. The CDR3 covers 14 residues. Germline values: CDR1 MDHEN, CDR2 SYDVKM. Filled out from reference TRBV28 and TRBJ2-7, the complete variable domain reads DVKVTQSSRYLVKRTGEKVFLECVQDMDHENMFWYRQDPGLGLRLIYFSYDVKMKEKGDIPEGYSVSREKKERFSLILESASTNQTSMYLCASSWVPRYYEQYFGPGTRLTVT.

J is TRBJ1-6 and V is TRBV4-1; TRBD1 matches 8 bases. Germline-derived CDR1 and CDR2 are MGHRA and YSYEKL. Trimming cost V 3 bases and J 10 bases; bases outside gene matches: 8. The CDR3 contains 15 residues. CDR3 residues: CASSHSDRGESPLHF. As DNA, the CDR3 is TGCGCCAGCAGCCACTCCGACAGGGGAGAATCACCCCTCCACTTT.

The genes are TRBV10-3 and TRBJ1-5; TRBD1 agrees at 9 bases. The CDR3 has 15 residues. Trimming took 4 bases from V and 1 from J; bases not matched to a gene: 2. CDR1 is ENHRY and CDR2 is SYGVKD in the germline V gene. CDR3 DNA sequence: TGTGCCATCAGTGCTGGGACAGGGAGCAATCAGCCCCAGCATTTT. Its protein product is CAISAGTGSNQPQHF.

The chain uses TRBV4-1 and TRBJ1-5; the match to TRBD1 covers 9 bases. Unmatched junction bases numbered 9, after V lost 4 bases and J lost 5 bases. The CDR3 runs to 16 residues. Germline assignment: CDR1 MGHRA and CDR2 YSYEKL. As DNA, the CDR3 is TGCGCCAGCAGCCCTTCGGACAGGGGCGCTTATCAGCCCCAGCATTTT. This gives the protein CASSPSDRGAYQPQHF.

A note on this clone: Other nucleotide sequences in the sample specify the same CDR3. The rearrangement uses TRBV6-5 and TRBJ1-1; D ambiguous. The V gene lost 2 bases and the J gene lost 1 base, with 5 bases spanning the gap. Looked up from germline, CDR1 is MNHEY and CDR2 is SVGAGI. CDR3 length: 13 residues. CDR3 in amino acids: CASSYAGNTEAFF. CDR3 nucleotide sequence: TGTGCCAGCAGTTACGCAGGGAACACTGAAGCTTTCTTT.

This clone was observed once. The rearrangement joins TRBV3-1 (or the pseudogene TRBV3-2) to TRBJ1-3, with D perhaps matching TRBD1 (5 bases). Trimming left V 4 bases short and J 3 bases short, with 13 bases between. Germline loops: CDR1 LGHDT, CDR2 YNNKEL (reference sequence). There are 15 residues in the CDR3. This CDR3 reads CASSPQRGGGNTIYF. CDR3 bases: TGTGCCAGCAGCCCCCAGAGGGGTGGTGGAAACACCATATATTTT.

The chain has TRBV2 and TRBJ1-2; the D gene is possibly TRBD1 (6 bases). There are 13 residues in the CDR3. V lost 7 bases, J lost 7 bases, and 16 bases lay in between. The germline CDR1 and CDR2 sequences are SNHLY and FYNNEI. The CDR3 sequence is CASKGGRGGGYTF. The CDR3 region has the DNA TGTGCCAGCAAGGGTGGGAGAGGGGGTGGCTACACCTTC. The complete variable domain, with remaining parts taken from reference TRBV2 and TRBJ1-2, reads EPEVTQTPSHQVTQMGQEVILRCVPISNHLYFYWYRQILGQKVEFLVSFYNNEISEKSEIFDDQFSVERPDGSNFTLKIRSTKLEDSAMYFCASKGGRGGGYTFGSGTRLTVV.

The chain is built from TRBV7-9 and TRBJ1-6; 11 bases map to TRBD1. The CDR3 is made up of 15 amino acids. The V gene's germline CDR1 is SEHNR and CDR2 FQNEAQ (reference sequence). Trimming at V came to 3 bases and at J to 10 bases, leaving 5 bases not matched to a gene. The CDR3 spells CASSFGTGGNSPLHF. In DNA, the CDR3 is TGTGCCAGCAGCTTCGGGACAGGGGGGAACTCACCCCTCCACTTT.

The CDR3, as DNA: TGCGCCAGCAGCCAAGATAGCGGGGTTAATGATGGTGGCTACACCTTC. It yields the protein CASSQDSGVNDGGYTF. The rearrangement uses TRBV4-3 and TRBJ1-2; D is unresolved. The CDR3 is made up of 16 amino acids. Trimming stripped 0 bases from V and 7 bases from J, with 18 bases between. The germline V gene has CDR1 LGHNA and CDR2 YSLEER.